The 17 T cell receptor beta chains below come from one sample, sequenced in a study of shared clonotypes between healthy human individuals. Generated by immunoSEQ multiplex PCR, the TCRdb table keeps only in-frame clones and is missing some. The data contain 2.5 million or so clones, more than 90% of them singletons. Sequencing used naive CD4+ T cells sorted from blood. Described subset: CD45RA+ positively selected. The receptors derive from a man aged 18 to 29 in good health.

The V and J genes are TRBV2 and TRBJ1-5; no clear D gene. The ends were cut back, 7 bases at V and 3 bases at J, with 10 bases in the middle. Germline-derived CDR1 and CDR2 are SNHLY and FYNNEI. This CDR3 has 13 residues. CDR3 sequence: CASKVGFNQPQHF. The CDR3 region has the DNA TGTGCCAGCAAGGTAGGCTTCAATCAGCCCCAGCATTTT.

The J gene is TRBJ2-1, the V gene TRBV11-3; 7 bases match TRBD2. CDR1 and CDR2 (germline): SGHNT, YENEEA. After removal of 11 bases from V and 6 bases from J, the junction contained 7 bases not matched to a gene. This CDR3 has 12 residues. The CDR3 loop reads CASGLVGNEQFF. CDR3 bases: TGTGCCTCAGGACTAGTCGGCAATGAGCAGTTCTTC.

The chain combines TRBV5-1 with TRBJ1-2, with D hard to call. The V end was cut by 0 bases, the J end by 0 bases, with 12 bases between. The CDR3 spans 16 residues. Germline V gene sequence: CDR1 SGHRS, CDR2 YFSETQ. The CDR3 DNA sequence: TGCGCCAGCAGCTTGGCCGTCAGCCAGACTAACTATGGCTACACCTTC. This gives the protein CASSLAVSQTNYGYTF.

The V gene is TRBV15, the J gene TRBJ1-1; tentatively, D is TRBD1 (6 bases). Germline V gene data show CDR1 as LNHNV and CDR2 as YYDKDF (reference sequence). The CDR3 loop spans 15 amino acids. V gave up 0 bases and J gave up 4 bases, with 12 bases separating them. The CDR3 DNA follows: TGTGCCACCAGCAGAGATGAAGGGGGTCTCACTGAAGCTTTCTTT. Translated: CATSRDEGGLTEAFF.

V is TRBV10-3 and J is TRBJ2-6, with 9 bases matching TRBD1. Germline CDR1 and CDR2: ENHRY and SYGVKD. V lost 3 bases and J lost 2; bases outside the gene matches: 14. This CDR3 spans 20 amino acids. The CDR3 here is CAISDTFPGQGITGANVLTF. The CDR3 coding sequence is TGTGCCATCAGTGATACGTTTCCGGGACAGGGAATAACTGGGGCCAACGTCCTGACTTTC.

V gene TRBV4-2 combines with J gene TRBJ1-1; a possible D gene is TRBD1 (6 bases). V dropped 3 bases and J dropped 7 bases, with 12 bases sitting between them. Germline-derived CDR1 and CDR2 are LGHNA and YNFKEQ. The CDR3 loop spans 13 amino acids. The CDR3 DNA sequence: TGTGCCAGCAGCCACGAATGGACAGTTGAAGCTTTCTTT. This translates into CASSHEWTVEAFF.

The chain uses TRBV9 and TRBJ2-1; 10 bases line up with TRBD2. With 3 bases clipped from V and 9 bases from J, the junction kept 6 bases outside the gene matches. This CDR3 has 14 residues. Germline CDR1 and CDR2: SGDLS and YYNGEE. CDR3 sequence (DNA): TGTGCCAGCAGCGCCTCGACTAGCGGGCGTGAGCAGTTCTTC. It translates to CASSASTSGREQFF.

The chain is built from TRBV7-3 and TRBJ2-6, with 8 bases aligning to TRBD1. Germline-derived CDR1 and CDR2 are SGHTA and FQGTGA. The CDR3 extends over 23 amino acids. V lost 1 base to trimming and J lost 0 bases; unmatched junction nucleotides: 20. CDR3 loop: CASSLMTGQGTLYRTSGANVLTF. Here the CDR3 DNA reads TGTGCCAGCAGCTTAATGACTGGACAGGGAACCCTCTACCGTACCTCTGGGGCCAACGTCCTGACTTTC.

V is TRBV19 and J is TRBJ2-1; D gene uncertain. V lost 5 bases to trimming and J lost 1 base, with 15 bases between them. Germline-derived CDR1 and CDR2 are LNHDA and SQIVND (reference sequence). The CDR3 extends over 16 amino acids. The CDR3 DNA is TGTGCCAGTAGTGGATCCCTGTTGTGGTCCTACAATGAGCAGTTCTTC. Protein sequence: CASSGSLLWSYNEQFF.

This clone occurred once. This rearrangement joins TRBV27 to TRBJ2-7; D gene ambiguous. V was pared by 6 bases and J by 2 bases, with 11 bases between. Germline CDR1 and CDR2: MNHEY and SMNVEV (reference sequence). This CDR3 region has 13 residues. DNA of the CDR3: TGTGCCAGCAGCCTTGGATCCACCTACGAGCAGTACTTC. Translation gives CASSLGSTYEQYF.

The CDR3 is CSSLKTDTQYF. The CDR3, as DNA: TGCAGCAGTTTAAAAACAGATACGCAGTATTTT. The chain links TRBV20-1 to TRBJ2-3; D is undetermined. Germline V gene sequence: CDR1 DFQATT, CDR2 SNEGSKA (reference sequence). The CDR3 consists of 11 residues.

The DNA of the CDR3 is TGTGCCAGCAGCCCAGACAGGTACACAGATACGCAGTATTTT. This sequence encodes CASSPDRYTDTQYF. The chain has TRBV7-2 and TRBJ2-3; possibly TRBD1 for D (6 bases). The V and J ends lost 5 bases and 2 bases respectively, with 11 bases between them. In germline, CDR1 is SGHTA, CDR2 FQGNSA. The CDR3 is made up of 14 amino acids.

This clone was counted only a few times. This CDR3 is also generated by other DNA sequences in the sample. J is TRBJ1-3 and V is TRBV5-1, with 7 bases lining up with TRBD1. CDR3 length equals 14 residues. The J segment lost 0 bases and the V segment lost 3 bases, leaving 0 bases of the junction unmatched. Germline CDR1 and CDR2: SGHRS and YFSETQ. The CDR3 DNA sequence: TGCGCCAGCAGCTCAGGGGGCTCTGGAAACACCATATATTTT. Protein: CASSSGGSGNTIYF.

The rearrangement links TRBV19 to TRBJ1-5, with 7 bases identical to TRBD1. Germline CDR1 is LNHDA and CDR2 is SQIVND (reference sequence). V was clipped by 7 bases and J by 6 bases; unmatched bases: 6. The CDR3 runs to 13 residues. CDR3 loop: CASKGTARQPQHF. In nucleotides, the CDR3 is TGTGCCAGTAAAGGGACAGCACGTCAGCCCCAGCATTTT. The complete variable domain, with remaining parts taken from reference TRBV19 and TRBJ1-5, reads DGGITQSPKYLFRKEGQNVTLSCEQNLNHDAMYWYRQDPGQGLRLIYYSQIVNDFQKGDIAEGYSVSREKKESFPLTVTSAQKNPTAFYLCASKGTARQPQHFGDGTRLSIL.

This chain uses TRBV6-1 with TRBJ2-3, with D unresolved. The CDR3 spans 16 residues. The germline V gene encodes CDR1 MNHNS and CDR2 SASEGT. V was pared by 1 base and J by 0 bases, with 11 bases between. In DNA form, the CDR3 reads TGTGCCAGCAGTGAAGGTGTAGGGTCTAGCACAGATACGCAGTATTTT. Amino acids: CASSEGVGSSTDTQYF.

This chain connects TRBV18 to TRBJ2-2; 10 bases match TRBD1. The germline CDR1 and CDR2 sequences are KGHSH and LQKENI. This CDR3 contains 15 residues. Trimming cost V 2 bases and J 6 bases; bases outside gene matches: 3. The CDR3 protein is CASSPDRGLPGELFF. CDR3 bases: TGTGCCAGCTCACCAGACAGGGGGCTTCCCGGGGAGCTGTTTTTT. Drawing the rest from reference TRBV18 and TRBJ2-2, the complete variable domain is NAGVMQNPRHLVRRRGQEARLRCSPMKGHSHVYWYRQLPEEGLKFMVYLQKENIIDESGMPKERFSAEFPKEGPSILRIQQVVRGDSAAYFCASSPDRGLPGELFFGEGSRLTVL.

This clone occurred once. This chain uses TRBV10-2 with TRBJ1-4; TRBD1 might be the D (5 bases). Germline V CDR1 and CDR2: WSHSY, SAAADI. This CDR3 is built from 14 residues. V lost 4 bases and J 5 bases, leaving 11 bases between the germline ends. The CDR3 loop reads CASSAGTANEKLFF. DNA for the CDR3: TGCGCCAGCAGTGCCGGGACCGCGAATGAAAAACTGTTTTTT.